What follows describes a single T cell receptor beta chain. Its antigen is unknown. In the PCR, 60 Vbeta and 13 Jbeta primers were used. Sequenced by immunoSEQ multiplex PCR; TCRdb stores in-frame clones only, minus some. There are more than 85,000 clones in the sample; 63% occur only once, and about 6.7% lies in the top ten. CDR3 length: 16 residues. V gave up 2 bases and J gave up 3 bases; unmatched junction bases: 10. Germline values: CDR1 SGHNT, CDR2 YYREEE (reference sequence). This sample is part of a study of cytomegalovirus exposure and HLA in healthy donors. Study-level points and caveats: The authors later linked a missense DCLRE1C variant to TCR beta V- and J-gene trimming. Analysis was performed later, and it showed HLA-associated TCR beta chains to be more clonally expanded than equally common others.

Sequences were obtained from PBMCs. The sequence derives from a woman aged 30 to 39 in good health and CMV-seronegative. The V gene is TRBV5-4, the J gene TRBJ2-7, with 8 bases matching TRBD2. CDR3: CASSFSVAGGNYEQYF. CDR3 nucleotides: TGTGCCAGCAGCTTCTCTGTGGCGGGGGGAAACTACGAGCAGTACTTC.